The 17 T cell receptor beta chains given below trace back to one sample, sequenced in a study of control samples from healthy donors and cancer patients. Sequenced by immunoSEQ multiplex PCR; TCRdb stores in-frame clones only, minus some. The sample has about 17,000 clones, less than 90% seen once. Sequenced material: PBMCs. These receptor sequences come from a man in his sixties with head and neck cancer.

V is TRBV7-2 and J is TRBJ1-2, with TRBD1 identical over 7 bases. Germline trimming cut 5 bases from V and 0 bases from J; bases unmatched to any gene: 6. The germline V gene has CDR1 SGHTA and CDR2 FQGNSA. The CDR3 extends over 15 amino acids. CDR3 region: CASSPGGGSNYGYTF. Written as DNA, the CDR3 is TGTGCCAGCAGCCCAGGGGGAGGGTCTAACTATGGCTACACCTTC.

This chain connects TRBV7-2 to TRBJ2-7; D assignment may be TRBD1 or TRBD2 (5 bases each). Looked up from germline, CDR1 is SGHTA and CDR2 is FQGNSA. There are 14 residues in the CDR3. V was clipped by 4 bases and J by 6 bases, with 16 bases between them. The CDR3 coding sequence is TGTGCCAGCAGCTCGGAATCCCCGGGGACCGAGCAGTACTTC. Translation gives CASSSESPGTEQYF.

The V call is TRBV23-1, the J call TRBJ1-2; D possibly corresponds to TRBD1 (5 bases). TRBV23-1 is an ORF, and what it does is uncertain. V was shortened by 7 bases and J by 5 bases, with 14 bases between the two germline ends. The CDR3 consists of 13 residues. The CDR3 reads CASTNPREYGYTF. Here the CDR3 DNA reads TGCGCCAGCACCAACCCCAGGGAATATGGCTACACCTTC.

This clone was found once. The rearrangement links TRBV7-3 to TRBJ2-3; D ambiguous. V was clipped by 5 bases and J by 2 bases, with 8 bases between them. The CDR3 runs 13 residues. The germline gives CDR1 SGHTA, CDR2 FQGTGA. The CDR3 loop is CASSLLYTDTQYF. DNA for the CDR3: TGTGCCAGCAGCCTACTGTACACAGATACGCAGTATTTT. The full variable domain, in which reference TRBV7-3 and TRBJ2-3 provide the parts outside the CDR3, is GAGVSQTPSNKVTEKGKYVELRCDPISGHTALYWYRQSLGQGPEFLIYFQGTGAADDSGLPNDRFFAVRPEGSVSTLKIQRTERGDSAVYLCASSLLYTDTQYFGPGTRLTVL.

This sequence joins TRBV9 and TRBJ2-5; 13 bases fit TRBD2. The length of the CDR3 is 16 residues. The J segment lost 5 bases and the V segment lost 3 bases, leaving 7 bases of the junction unmatched. Germline lookup yields CDR1 SGDLS and CDR2 YYNGEE. CDR3 amino acids: CASSAPLAGGPETQYF. Written as DNA, the CDR3 is TGTGCCAGCAGCGCCCCACTAGCGGGGGGGCCGGAGACCCAGTACTTC. Using reference TRBV9 and TRBJ2-5 for the parts outside the CDR3, the full variable domain is DSGVTQTPKHLITATGQRVTLRCSPRSGDLSVYWYQQSLDQGLQFLIQYYNGEERAKGNILERFSAQQFPDLHSELNLSSLELGDSALYFCASSAPLAGGPETQYFGPGTRLLVL.

This chain links TRBV5-1 with TRBJ2-5; 10 positions match TRBD1. CDR1 and CDR2 (germline): SGHRS, YFSETQ. V lost 4 bases to trimming and J lost 4 bases; unmatched junction nucleotides: 7. The CDR3 is 15 residues long. The CDR3 is CASSRGTGVPETQYF. CDR3 nucleotide sequence: TGCGCCAGCAGCCGCGGGACAGGGGTCCCAGAGACCCAGTACTTC.

The chain links TRBV16 to TRBJ2-7; no clear D gene. CDR3 length equals 14 residues. Germline lookup yields CDR1 KGHSY and CDR2 FQNENV. The ends were cut back, 0 bases at V and 2 bases at J, with 8 bases in the middle. DNA of the CDR3: TGTGCCAGCAGCCAATCGCCAGGAGCCTACGAGCAGTACTTC. Translating it yields CASSQSPGAYEQYF.

The chain couples TRBV23-1 to TRBJ2-1; a weak D match, TRBD2 (6 bases). TRBV23-1 belongs to the ORF category, with a function that is uncertain. V was pared by 3 bases and J by 3 bases, with 15 bases between. This CDR3 has 16 amino acids. CDR3: CASSHGLRELYNEQFF. Here the CDR3 DNA reads TGCGCCAGCAGTCACGGTTTGCGGGAACTCTACAATGAGCAGTTCTTC.

The chain joins TRBV18 to TRBJ2-5; D is unresolved. Germline loops: CDR1 KGHSH, CDR2 LQKENI. The CDR3 length is 14 residues. Trimming took off 3 bases at V and 1 base at J, with 9 bases between the two ends. CDR3 region: CASSPQFGQETQYF. As DNA, the CDR3 is TGTGCCAGCTCACCGCAATTTGGCCAAGAGACCCAGTACTTC.

The V and J genes are TRBV6-5 and TRBJ2-2; no clear D. The V and J ends lost 4 bases and 0 bases respectively, with 9 bases between them. This CDR3 has 15 residues. Per germline, CDR1 MNHEY and CDR2 SVGAGI. CDR3 sequence: CASSFRTANTGELFF. The CDR3 DNA is TGTGCCAGCAGTTTCCGGACGGCGAACACCGGGGAGCTGTTTTTT.

This sequence joins TRBV5-6 and TRBJ2-7; D perhaps matches TRBD1 (5 bases). The CDR3 runs to 15 residues. Trimming took off 2 bases at V and 0 bases at J, with 12 bases between the two ends. Looked up from germline, CDR1 is SGHDT and CDR2 is YYEEEE. CDR3 DNA: TGTGCCAGCAGCTTATTGGGGCAAAGCTCCTACGAGCAGTACTTC. Residues: CASSLLGQSSYEQYF.

The rearrangement uses TRBV15 and TRBJ2-2; D unclear. V dropped 1 base and J dropped 1 base, with 7 bases sitting between them. In germline, CDR1 is LNHNV, CDR2 YYDKDF (reference sequence). The CDR3 loop spans 15 amino acids. The CDR3 bases are TGTGCCACCAGCAGAGTGGTCGGGAACACCGGGGAGCTGTTTTTT. This sequence encodes CATSRVVGNTGELFF.

V is TRBV7-2 and J is TRBJ1-5; 10 nucleotides match TRBD1. The CDR3 runs 16 residues. Germline values: CDR1 SGHTA, CDR2 FQGNSA. The V gene end was trimmed by 5 bases and the J gene end by 2 bases; junction bases not matched to a gene: 6. CDR3 DNA: TGTGCCAGCAGCATCGCCGGGACAGGGGGCAATCAGCCCCAGCATTTT. It translates to CASSIAGTGGNQPQHF.

This clone has a single count. This chain uses TRBV7-3 with TRBJ1-2; D is unclear. The CDR3 loop spans 14 amino acids. Germline V CDR1 and CDR2: SGHTA, FQGTGA. V lost 0 bases and J lost 6, with 11 bases in between. CDR3 sequence (DNA): TGTGCCAGCAGCTTAACTAGCAGGTCTGATGGCTACACCTTC. It specifies CASSLTSRSDGYTF.

As regards this clone: The identical CDR3 is also encoded by other nucleotide sequences in the sample. The chain joins TRBV27 to TRBJ2-3; 7 bases match TRBD2. This CDR3 is 16 amino acids long. CDR1 and CDR2 from the germline V gene are MNHEY and SMNVEV (reference sequence). The J segment lost 0 bases and the V segment lost 5 bases, leaving 8 bases of the junction unmatched. Here the CDR3 reads CASSTWDYLSTDTQYF. The CDR3 DNA is TGTGCCAGCAGTACCTGGGACTACCTTAGCACAGATACGCAGTATTTT.

V is TRBV7-9 and J is TRBJ2-1; TRBD2 agrees at 12 bases. This CDR3 comprises 16 residues. The germline V gene has CDR1 SEHNR and CDR2 FQNEAQ (reference sequence). V gave up 5 bases and J gave up 8 bases; unmatched junction bases: 10. CDR3 coding DNA: TGTGCCAGCAGCCCGCCGACTAGCGGGGGCGGGGATGAGCAGTTCTTC. It yields the protein CASSPPTSGGGDEQFF.

The rearrangement joins TRBV9 to TRBJ1-1; D remains unclear. Germline V gene lookup returns CDR1 SGDLS and CDR2 YYNGEE. Trimming pared 0 bases from V and 3 bases from J, leaving 6 bases between. The CDR3 consists of 13 residues. In DNA, the CDR3 is TGTGCCAGCAGCGTAGGGACTTACACTGAAGCTTTCTTT. This gives the protein CASSVGTYTEAFF.